The 23 T cell receptor beta chains below all came from one sample that was sequenced in a study of T-cell memory formation after mild COVID-19. TCRdb analysed the 5' RACE reads with MiXCR anew, one entry per CDR3 protein. Seen here are approximately 150,000 distinct CDR3 sequences, around 21% observed once, and the top ten hold about 2.3%. Source material: PBMCs or a T cell subset sorted from them (not recorded which). Receptors were obtained from an adult woman who had mild COVID-19 (a few samples of this study predate the infection). Cell type and time point are not known.

This clonotype appeared a few times. The chain joins TRBV12-3 or TRBV12-4 to TRBJ2-7, with 9 bases identical to TRBD1. Trimming at V came to 6 bases and at J to 3 bases, leaving 3 bases not matched to a gene. There are 13 residues in the CDR3. The CDR3 loop is CASSPDRGYEQYF. The CDR3 DNA follows: TGTGCCAGCAGCCCGGACAGGGGCTACGAGCAGTACTTC.

This clonotype came up many times. Here the CDR3 reads CASSLRTVGSQIYEQYF. The CDR3 DNA follows: TGTGCCAGCAGCTTGAGGACGGTGGGTTCACAGATCTACGAGCAGTACTTC. The genes are TRBV5-5 and TRBJ2-7, with D hard to call. In germline, CDR1 is SGHKS, CDR2 YYEKEE (reference sequence). The CDR3 sequence is 17 residues long. V was shortened by 1 base and J by 3 bases, with 20 bases between the two germline ends.

In its sample, this clonotype was seen a few times. The chain joins TRBV3-1 to TRBJ1-1; D is undetermined. From germline, CDR1 is LGHDT and CDR2 YNNKEL (reference sequence). This CDR3 comprises 14 residues. Trimming took off 2 bases at V and 6 bases at J, with 13 bases between the two ends. CDR3 in amino acids: CASSQLDLRSEAFF. For the CDR3, the DNA is TGTGCCAGCAGCCAACTGGATCTGCGATCTGAAGCTTTCTTT.

This clonotype was counted between two and nine times. The rearrangement joins TRBV3-1 to TRBJ1-1, with 8 bases that match TRBD1. Losses at the gene ends were 4 bases for V and 11 bases for J; bases not matched to a gene: 9. CDR3 length: 13 residues. Germline loops: CDR1 LGHDT, CDR2 YNNKEL (reference sequence). The CDR3 sequence is CASSPRQGSKAFF. The CDR3 DNA reads as TGTGCCAGCAGCCCCCGACAGGGGTCGAAGGCTTTCTTT. Full variable domain (remainder filled in from reference TRBV3-1 and TRBJ1-1): DTAVSQTPKYLVTQMGNDKSIKCEQNLGHDTMYWYKQDSKKFLKIMFSYNNKELIINETVPNRFSPKSPDKAHLNLHINSLELGDSAVYFCASSPRQGSKAFFGQGTRLTVV.

V and J are TRBV18 and TRBJ1-2; 9 positions match TRBD1. The V gene's germline CDR1 is KGHSH and CDR2 LQKENI. This CDR3 contains 16 residues. With 5 bases clipped from V and 4 bases from J, the junction kept 11 bases outside the gene matches. The CDR3 protein is CASSRGQGLTGYGYTF. In DNA form, the CDR3 reads TGTGCCAGCTCAAGGGGACAGGGTCTAACGGGCTATGGCTACACCTTC. Full variable domain (missing parts from reference TRBV18 and TRBJ1-2): NAGVMQNPRHLVRRRGQEARLRCSPMKGHSHVYWYRQLPEEGLKFMVYLQKENIIDESGMPKERFSAEFPKEGPSILRIQQVVRGDSAAYFCASSRGQGLTGYGYTFGSGTRLTVV.

This chain joins TRBV12-3 or TRBV12-4 and TRBJ2-7; 7 bases map to TRBD1. With V trimmed by 5 bases and J by 2 bases, 6 bases remained unmatched. This CDR3 comprises 14 residues. CDR3 residues: CASSPPTGTYEQYF. Written as DNA, the CDR3 is TGTGCCAGCAGTCCCCCGACAGGGACCTACGAGCAGTACTTC.

The V call is TRBV5-1, the J call TRBJ1-2, with D hard to call. V dropped 4 bases and J dropped 1 base, with 14 bases sitting between them. Germline-derived CDR1 and CDR2 are SGHRS and YFSETQ. The CDR3 is made up of 15 amino acids. In DNA form, the CDR3 reads TGCGCCAGCAGCCCCTTGAGGACTGTTAACTATGGCTACACCTTC. The encoded protein is CASSPLRTVNYGYTF.

This chain uses TRBV12-3 or TRBV12-4 with TRBJ2-3, with TRBD2 matching 15 bases. CDR3 length: 17 residues. The ends lost 6 bases at V and 0 bases at J; junction bases unmatched: 4. This chain's CDR3 is CASRAGLAGGSTDTQYF. The CDR3 DNA follows: TGTGCCAGCAGGGCGGGACTAGCGGGGGGTAGCACAGATACGCAGTATTTT.

This clonotype was seen more than once but under ten times. CDR3 loop: CASSSTTGLKTEAFF. The CDR3 nucleotides read TGTGCCAGCAGCTCCACTACAGGGCTTAAAACTGAAGCTTTCTTT. This chain joins TRBV7-2 and TRBJ1-1; D may be TRBD1 (6 bases). The CDR3 length is 15 residues. Trimming cost V 4 bases and J 5 bases, with 17 bases left between them. Germline V CDR1 and CDR2: SGHTA, FQGNSA.

This clonotype was counted between two and nine times. The V call is TRBV5-1, the J call TRBJ2-5; D is possibly TRBD1 (6 bases). Trimming took 1 base from V and 4 from J, leaving 14 bases between them. Germline CDR1 and CDR2: SGHRS and YFSETQ. The CDR3 totals 15 residues. The CDR3, as DNA: TGCGCCAGCAGCTTGTCAGGGGTGGTAGGAGAGACCCAGTACTTC. Its translation: CASSLSGVVGETQYF.

V and J are TRBV10-3 and TRBJ2-7, with TRBD1 identical over 7 bases. Germline assignment: CDR1 ENHRY and CDR2 SYGVKD. Trimming removed 7 bases from V and 0 bases from J; junction bases left unmatched: 6. The CDR3 runs to 14 residues. The CDR3 nucleotides read TGTGCCATCAAGGGGACAGTGGGCTCCTACGAGCAGTACTTC. Its translation is CAIKGTVGSYEQYF.

This clonotype has a handful of counts. The genes are TRBV6-5 and TRBJ2-3; possibly TRBD2 for D (6 bases). Trimming left V 2 bases short and J 3 bases short, with 15 bases between. Germline V gene data show CDR1 as MNHEY and CDR2 as SVGAGI. The CDR3 consists of 16 residues. CDR3 protein: CASSYRYGRGTDTQYF. CDR3 sequence (DNA): TGTGCCAGCAGTTACAGATATGGTCGGGGGACAGATACGCAGTATTTT.

The chain combines TRBV7-8 with TRBJ2-1; tentatively, D is TRBD1 or TRBD2 (6 bases each). Germline CDR1 and CDR2: SGHVS and FQNEAQ. V gave up 6 bases and J gave up 4 bases, with 22 bases separating them. This CDR3 comprises 17 residues. CDR3 sequence reads: CASRPNSRGRGYNEQFF. The CDR3 DNA follows: TGTGCCAGCAGGCCAAACTCACGGGGGCGAGGGTACAATGAGCAGTTCTTC.

The chain links TRBV29-1 to TRBJ1-2, with TRBD1 identical over 7 bases. This CDR3 has 15 residues. V lost 7 bases to trimming and J lost 3 bases; unmatched junction nucleotides: 14. The germline V gene encodes CDR1 SQVTM and CDR2 ANQGSEA. CDR3 sequence: CSATRQGGDDYGYTF. For the CDR3, the DNA is TGCAGCGCCACGAGACAGGGCGGGGATGACTATGGCTACACCTTC.

This clonotype was detected only a few times. The chain combines TRBV5-1 with TRBJ2-7, with TRBD1 matching over 8 bases. The CDR3 extends over 14 amino acids. V gave up 4 bases and J gave up 5 bases; unmatched junction bases: 8. The germline gives CDR1 SGHRS, CDR2 YFSETQ. This CDR3 is CASSRGQVLDEQYF. The CDR3 DNA reads as TGCGCCAGCAGCCGGGGACAGGTCCTGGACGAGCAGTACTTC.

Only a few counts were recorded for this clonotype. V and J are TRBV12-3 or TRBV12-4 and TRBJ2-7; 13 positions match TRBD2. This CDR3 contains 13 residues. The ends lost 8 bases at V and 6 bases at J; junction bases unmatched: 4. This chain's CDR3 is CASAGLAGREQYF. The CDR3 DNA sequence: TGTGCCAGCGCGGGACTAGCGGGACGCGAGCAGTACTTC.

The CDR3: CASKFQGADGYTF. CDR3 nucleotide sequence: TGCGCCAGCAAATTCCAGGGAGCGGATGGCTACACCTTC. The gene calls are TRBV5-1 and TRBJ1-2; D perhaps matches TRBD1 (5 bases). This CDR3 region has 13 residues. From germline, CDR1 is SGHRS and CDR2 YFSETQ. Trimming stripped 6 bases from V and 6 bases from J, with 15 bases between.

A few counts support this clonotype. The chain couples TRBV14 to TRBJ1-1, with D tentatively TRBD1 (6 bases). The CDR3 spans 13 residues. V was shortened by 1 base and J by 9 bases, with 12 bases between the two germline ends. The V gene's germline CDR1 is SGHDN and CDR2 FVKESK. The DNA of the CDR3 is TGTGCCAGCAGCCAAGGAGGAGGGGGTAAAGCTTTCTTT. It yields the protein CASSQGGGGKAFF.

The gene calls are TRBV7-2 and TRBJ2-5; 8 nucleotides align to TRBD2. The V and J ends lost 4 bases and 8 bases, in that order; junction bases with no gene match: 12. This CDR3 has 15 amino acids. The germline gives CDR1 SGHTA, CDR2 FQGNSA. CDR3 nucleotides: TGTGCCAGCAGCTCCCTAGGACTAGCCCCAAGAACCCAGTACTTC. Its protein product is CASSSLGLAPRTQYF.

This clonotype has at least ten counts. The chain employs TRBV5-1 and TRBJ2-3; the match to TRBD2 covers 13 bases. Germline V gives CDR1 SGHRS, CDR2 YFSETQ. This CDR3 has 16 residues. Germline trimming cut 4 bases from V and 2 bases from J; bases unmatched to any gene: 4. The CDR3 spells CASSPGLAGPTDTQYF. CDR3 coding DNA: TGCGCCAGCAGCCCGGGACTAGCGGGACCCACAGATACGCAGTATTTT.

CDR3 amino acids: CASSVGTSGAYNEQFF. The CDR3 DNA sequence: TGTGCCAGCAGCGTTGGGACTAGCGGGGCTTACAATGAGCAGTTCTTC. The chain has TRBV7-3 and TRBJ2-1; 13 nucleotides match TRBD2. Germline V gives CDR1 SGHTA, CDR2 FQGTGA. This CDR3 contains 16 residues. J was trimmed by 4 bases and V by 5 bases; bases with no gene match: 5.

The chain is built from TRBV20-1 and TRBJ2-7; perhaps TRBD1 as D (6 bases). Germline V lookup: CDR1 DFQATT, CDR2 SNEGSKA (reference sequence). V dropped 6 bases and J dropped 5 bases, with 17 bases sitting between them. The CDR3 has 13 residues. The CDR3, as DNA: TGCAGTGCGTCGAACAGGGCCAACGACGAGCAGTACTTC. It specifies CSASNRANDEQYF.

The CDR3 loop is CASSQDISIAGGNIQYF. For the CDR3, the DNA is TGTGCCAGCAGCCAAGATATTTCCATAGCGGGGGGAAACATTCAGTACTTC. The chain joins TRBV4-2 to TRBJ2-4; the match to TRBD2 covers 10 bases. This CDR3 is built from 17 residues. CDR1 is LGHNA and CDR2 is YNFKEQ in the germline V gene. V shed 0 bases, J shed 6 bases, and the junction held 8 bases outside the gene matches.